These 8 T cell receptor beta chains originate from one sample sequenced in a study of beta chain features in type 1 diabetes (dated by TCRdb to 2016 to 2019). The library relied on the immunoSEQ multiplex PCR assay. All of the isolated RNA was reverse transcribed with the High Capacity cDNA Reverse Transcription Kit, so expressed TCRB transcripts were sequenced. TCRdb's version of the immuneACCESS table is confined to in-frame rearrangements and falls short of the full clone set. An unresolved V gene accounts for under half of the shortfall where checked; the remainder is of unknown origin. The sample contains about 150,000 clones, around 10% of them found a single time. The ten largest clones take up roughly 1.9% of the sample. What was sequenced was central memory CD4+ T cells from blood. The receptors come from a man aged 18 to 29 in good health.

This clone occurred a few times. Its ends do not fully match the called genes, so a read error is possible. This rearrangement joins TRBV15 to TRBJ2-7; TRBD1 aligns across 9 bases. CDR3 length equals 13 residues. CDR1 and CDR2 (germline): LNHNV, YYDKDF (reference sequence). DNA of the CDR3: TGTGCCACCAGCAGAGATCCCCGACAGGGGGTAAACTTC. Translation gives CATSRDPRQGVNF.

This clone has just a few counts. The V and J genes are TRBV30 and TRBJ2-5, with 8 bases that match TRBD1. The length of the CDR3 is 12 residues. CDR1 is GTSNPN, CDR2 SVGIG, per germline (reference sequence). The V and J ends lost 5 bases and 1 base, in that order; junction bases with no gene match: 0. CDR3 bases: TGTGCCTGGGGGACAGGCCAAGAGACCCAGTACTTC. It is translated as CAWGTGQETQYF.

Written as DNA, the CDR3 is TGCGCCAGCAGCCAAGATGAGAAGGGCATTCAGTACTTC. Protein: CASSQDEKGIQYF. The chain carries TRBV4-3 and TRBJ2-4, with D unresolved. CDR3 size: 13 residues. V lost 0 bases to trimming and J lost 9 bases, with 9 bases between them. The germline V gene encodes CDR1 LGHNA and CDR2 YSLEER.

The chain is built from TRBV7-9 and TRBJ1-2; a weak D match, TRBD1 (6 bases). In germline, CDR1 is SEHNR, CDR2 FQNEAQ (reference sequence). Trimming left V 4 bases short and J 1 base short, with 16 bases between. This CDR3 comprises 16 residues. The CDR3 reads CASSSDRSSFNYGYTF. The CDR3 nucleotides read TGTGCCAGCAGCTCCGACAGGTCCAGTTTTAACTATGGCTACACCTTC.

The V call is TRBV25-1, the J call TRBJ2-1, with unresolved D. V lost 6 bases and J lost 3, with 3 bases in between. Germline V gives CDR1 MGHDK, CDR2 SYGVNS. The CDR3 is 11 residues long. The chain's CDR3 is CASRGYNEQFF. The CDR3 DNA reads as TGTGCCAGCAGAGGCTACAATGAGCAGTTCTTC.

This clone was picked up a small number of times. The chain has TRBV18 and TRBJ2-1, with 10 bases matching TRBD1. V lost 3 bases, J lost 3 bases, and 5 bases stayed unmatched. The CDR3 extends over 16 amino acids. Germline V gene data show CDR1 as KGHSH and CDR2 as LQKENI. The CDR3 DNA is TGTGCCAGCTCACCCCGGACAGGGGGGTTCTACAATGAGCAGTTCTTC. Its protein is CASSPRTGGFYNEQFF.

This clone was counted a few times. The chain links TRBV27 to TRBJ2-1; 13 bases match TRBD2. Trimming at V came to 2 bases and at J to 2 bases, leaving 12 bases not matched to a gene. The CDR3 spans 20 residues. Germline V gives CDR1 MNHEY, CDR2 SMNVEV (reference sequence). This chain's CDR3 is CASSLRQAGLAGFTYNEQFF. In nucleotides, the CDR3 is TGTGCCAGCAGTTTAAGACAGGCGGGACTAGCGGGATTCACCTACAATGAGCAGTTCTTC.

J is TRBJ2-6 and V is TRBV7-2; the D gene is possibly TRBD1 (5 bases). Per the germline V gene, CDR1 is SGHTA and CDR2 is FQGNSA. Trimming pared 0 bases from V and 1 base from J, leaving 10 bases between. The CDR3 is 17 residues long. CDR3 sequence: CASSLAGQGSGANVLTF. In DNA form, the CDR3 reads TGTGCCAGCAGCTTAGCGGGGCAGGGTTCTGGGGCCAACGTCCTGACTTTC. The complete variable domain, with remaining parts taken from reference TRBV7-2 and TRBJ2-6, reads GAGVSQSPSNKVTEKGKDVELRCDPISGHTALYWYRQSLGQGLEFLIYFQGNSAPDKSGLPSDRFSAERTGGSVSTLTIQRTQQEDSAVYLCASSLAGQGSGANVLTFGAGSRLTVL.